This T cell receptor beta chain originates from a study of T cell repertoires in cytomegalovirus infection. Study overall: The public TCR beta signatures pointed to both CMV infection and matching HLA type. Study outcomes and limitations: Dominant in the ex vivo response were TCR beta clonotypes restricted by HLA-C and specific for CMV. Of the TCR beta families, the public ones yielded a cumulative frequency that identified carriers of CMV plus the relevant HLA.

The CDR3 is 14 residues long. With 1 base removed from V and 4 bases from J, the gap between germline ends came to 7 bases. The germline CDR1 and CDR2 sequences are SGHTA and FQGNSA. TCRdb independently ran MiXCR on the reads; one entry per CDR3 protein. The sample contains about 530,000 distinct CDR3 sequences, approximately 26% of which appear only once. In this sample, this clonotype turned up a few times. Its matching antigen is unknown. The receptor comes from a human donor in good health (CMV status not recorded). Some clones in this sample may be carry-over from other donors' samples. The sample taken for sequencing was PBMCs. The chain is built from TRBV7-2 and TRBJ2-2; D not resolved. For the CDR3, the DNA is TGTGCCAGCAGCTTAGAGCCCGTCACCGGGGAGCTGTTTTTT. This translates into CASSLEPVTGELFF.